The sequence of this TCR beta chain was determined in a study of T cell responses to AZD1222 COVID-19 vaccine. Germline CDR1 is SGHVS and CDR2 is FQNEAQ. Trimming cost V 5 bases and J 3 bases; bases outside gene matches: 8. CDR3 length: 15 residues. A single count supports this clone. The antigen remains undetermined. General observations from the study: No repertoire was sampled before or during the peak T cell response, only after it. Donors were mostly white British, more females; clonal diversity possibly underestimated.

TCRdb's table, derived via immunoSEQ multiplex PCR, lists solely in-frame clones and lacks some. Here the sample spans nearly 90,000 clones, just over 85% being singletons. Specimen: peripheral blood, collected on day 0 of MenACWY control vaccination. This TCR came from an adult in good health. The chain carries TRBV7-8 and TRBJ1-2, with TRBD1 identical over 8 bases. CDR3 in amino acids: CASSPGQGPYYGYTF. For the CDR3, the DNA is TGTGCCAGCAGCCCCGGACAGGGACCATACTATGGCTACACCTTC.